The entry below gives a single T cell receptor beta chain sequence along with its context. Its antigen remains unknown. The sample originates from a study of beta chain features in type 1 diabetes. Study-level information: The patients were much like the healthy donors in age, gender and cell yields. Analysis included roughly 100 million sorted cells drawn from all samples.

CD45RO/CCR7/CD25/CD127/CD95/CD27 staining was used to isolate CD4+ naive, central memory, regulatory and stem cell-like memory cells by sorting. What was sequenced were expressed TCRB transcripts, since all of the isolated RNA had been reverse transcribed. Assay: immunoSEQ multiplex PCR; the TCRdb copy retains only in-frame clones and omits some. This table has over 650,000 clones, over 12% appearing once. With 2 bases removed from V and 2 bases from J, the gap between germline ends came to 8 bases. Germline-derived CDR1 and CDR2 are SGHNT and YYREEE (reference sequence). The CDR3 extends over 14 amino acids. Findings of the study overall: People with Type 1 diabetes carried modestly yet significantly shorter TCRB CDR3s in all four CD4+ subsets. Because the template was cDNA, high-expressing cells might be over-represented.

The sample consisted of naive CD4+ T cells from blood. The rearrangement joins TRBV5-4 to TRBJ1-3; no clear D. The sequence was collected from a man between 18 and 35 years old with type 1 diabetes. CDR3 sequence (DNA): TGTGCCAGCAGCTTCGGCAGGACTGGAAACACCATATATTTT. The encoded protein is CASSFGRTGNTIYF.